Sequencing of this TCR beta chain was carried out in a study of blood T cell repertoires in COVID-19. For the study at large: Sources were T cells, B-cell-depleted T cells, or PBMCs; the material itself was cDNA or gDNA.

Recruited during active infection, patients (from Seattle) were subsequently followed longitudinally. Only in-frame clones appear in the TCRdb table, and some are missing; sequencing was by immunoSEQ multiplex PCR. The sample has roughly 440,000 clones, about nine tenths seen once. Germline lookup yields CDR1 SGHRS and CDR2 YFSETQ. The CDR3 runs 14 residues. J was trimmed by 6 bases and V by 2 bases; bases with no gene match: 5. This sequence joins TRBV5-1 and TRBJ2-7; 10 nucleotides agree with TRBD1. The clonotype was recovered from a woman between 50 and 59 years old with COVID-19, enrolled during active disease. Material: peripheral blood. The CDR3 nucleotides read TGCGCCAGCAGCTTTGGACAGGGGGGGCGCGAGCAGTACTTC. Its protein product is CASSFGQGGREQYF.